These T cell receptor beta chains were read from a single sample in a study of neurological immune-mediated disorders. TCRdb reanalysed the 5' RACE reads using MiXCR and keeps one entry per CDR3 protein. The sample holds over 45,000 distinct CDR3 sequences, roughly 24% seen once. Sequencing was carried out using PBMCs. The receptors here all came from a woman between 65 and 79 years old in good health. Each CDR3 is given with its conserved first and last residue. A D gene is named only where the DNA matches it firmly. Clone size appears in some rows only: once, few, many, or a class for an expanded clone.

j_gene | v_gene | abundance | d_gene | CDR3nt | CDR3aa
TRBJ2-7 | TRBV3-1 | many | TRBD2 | TGTGCCAGCAGCCATGGAAGCGGGAGGGGCGAGCAGTACTTC | CASSHGSGRGEQYF
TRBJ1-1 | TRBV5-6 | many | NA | TGTGCCAGCAGCCGAGGGAGGAACACTGAAGCTTTCTTT | CASSRGRNTEAFF
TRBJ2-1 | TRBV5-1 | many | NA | TGCGCCAGCAGTCTAGCAATTCTCAATGAGCAGTTCTTC | CASSLAILNEQFF
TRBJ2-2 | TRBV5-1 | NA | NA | TGCGCCAGCAGCTTCATCGAGGATAACACCGGGGAGCTGTTTTTT | CASSFIEDNTGELFF
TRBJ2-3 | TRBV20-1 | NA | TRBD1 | TGCAGTGCTAGTGGACAGGGGGCGGCTATCCGACAAGATACGCAGTATTTT | CSASGQGAAIRQDTQYF
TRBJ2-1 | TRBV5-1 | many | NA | TGCGCCAGCAGCGGGGGGTCGTTCTCCTACAATGAGCAGTTCTTC | CASSGGSFSYNEQFF
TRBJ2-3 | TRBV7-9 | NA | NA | TGTGCCAGCAGCTTAGCGGGAGGTGGGGATACGCAGTATTTT | CASSLAGGGDTQYF
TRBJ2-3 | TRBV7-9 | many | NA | TGTGCCAGCACCTTTGTCGGGGCAGATACGCAGTATTTT | CASTFVGADTQYF
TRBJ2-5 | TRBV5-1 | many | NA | TGCGCCAGCAGCTTGCCCATGTTGAGCGGGTTTCAAGAGACCCAGTACTTC | CASSLPMLSGFQETQYF
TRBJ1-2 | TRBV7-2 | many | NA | TGTGCCAGCAGCTCAGGGGCAGGCGATGGCTACACCTTC | CASSSGAGDGYTF
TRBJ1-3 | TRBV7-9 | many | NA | TGTGCCAGCAGCGCAGGACACCCGAGCTCTGGAAACACCATATATTTT | CASSAGHPSSGNTIYF
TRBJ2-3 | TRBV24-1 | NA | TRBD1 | TGTGCCATCTTCGACAGGGTCACAGATACGCAGTATTTT | CAIFDRVTDTQYF
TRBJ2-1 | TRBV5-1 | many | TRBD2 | TGCGCCAGCAGCTTGGGCCTAGCGGGCTTCTACAATGAGCAGTTCTTC | CASSLGLAGFYNEQFF
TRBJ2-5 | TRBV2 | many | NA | TGTGCCAGCAGGCCACTCCAAGAGACCCAGTACTTC | CASRPLQETQYF
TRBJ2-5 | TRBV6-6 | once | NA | TGTGCCAGCAGATCTGGTCCCCAAGAGACCCAGTACTTC | CASRSGPQETQYF
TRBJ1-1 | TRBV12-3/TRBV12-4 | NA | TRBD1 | TGTGCCAGCAGTCGACCGGGACAGGGGAACACTGAAGCTTTCTTT | CASSRPGQGNTEAFF
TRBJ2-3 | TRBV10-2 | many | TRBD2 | TGCGCCAGCAGTGAGTTTAGCGGGAGAATTGTAAATACGCAGTATTTT | CASSEFSGRIVNTQYF
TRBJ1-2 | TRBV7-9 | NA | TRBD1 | TGTGCCAGCAGCTCCCCTAGCCTGACAGGGGACTATGGCTACACCTTC | CASSSPSLTGDYGYTF
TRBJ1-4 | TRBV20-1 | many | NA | TGCAGTGCTAGAGACTGGGGTCGTGAAAAACTGTTTTTT | CSARDWGREKLFF
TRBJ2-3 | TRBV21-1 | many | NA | TGTGCCAGCTGGACTAGCGGGAGGGCCTTCAGCACAGATACGCAGTATTTT | CASWTSGRAFSTDTQYF